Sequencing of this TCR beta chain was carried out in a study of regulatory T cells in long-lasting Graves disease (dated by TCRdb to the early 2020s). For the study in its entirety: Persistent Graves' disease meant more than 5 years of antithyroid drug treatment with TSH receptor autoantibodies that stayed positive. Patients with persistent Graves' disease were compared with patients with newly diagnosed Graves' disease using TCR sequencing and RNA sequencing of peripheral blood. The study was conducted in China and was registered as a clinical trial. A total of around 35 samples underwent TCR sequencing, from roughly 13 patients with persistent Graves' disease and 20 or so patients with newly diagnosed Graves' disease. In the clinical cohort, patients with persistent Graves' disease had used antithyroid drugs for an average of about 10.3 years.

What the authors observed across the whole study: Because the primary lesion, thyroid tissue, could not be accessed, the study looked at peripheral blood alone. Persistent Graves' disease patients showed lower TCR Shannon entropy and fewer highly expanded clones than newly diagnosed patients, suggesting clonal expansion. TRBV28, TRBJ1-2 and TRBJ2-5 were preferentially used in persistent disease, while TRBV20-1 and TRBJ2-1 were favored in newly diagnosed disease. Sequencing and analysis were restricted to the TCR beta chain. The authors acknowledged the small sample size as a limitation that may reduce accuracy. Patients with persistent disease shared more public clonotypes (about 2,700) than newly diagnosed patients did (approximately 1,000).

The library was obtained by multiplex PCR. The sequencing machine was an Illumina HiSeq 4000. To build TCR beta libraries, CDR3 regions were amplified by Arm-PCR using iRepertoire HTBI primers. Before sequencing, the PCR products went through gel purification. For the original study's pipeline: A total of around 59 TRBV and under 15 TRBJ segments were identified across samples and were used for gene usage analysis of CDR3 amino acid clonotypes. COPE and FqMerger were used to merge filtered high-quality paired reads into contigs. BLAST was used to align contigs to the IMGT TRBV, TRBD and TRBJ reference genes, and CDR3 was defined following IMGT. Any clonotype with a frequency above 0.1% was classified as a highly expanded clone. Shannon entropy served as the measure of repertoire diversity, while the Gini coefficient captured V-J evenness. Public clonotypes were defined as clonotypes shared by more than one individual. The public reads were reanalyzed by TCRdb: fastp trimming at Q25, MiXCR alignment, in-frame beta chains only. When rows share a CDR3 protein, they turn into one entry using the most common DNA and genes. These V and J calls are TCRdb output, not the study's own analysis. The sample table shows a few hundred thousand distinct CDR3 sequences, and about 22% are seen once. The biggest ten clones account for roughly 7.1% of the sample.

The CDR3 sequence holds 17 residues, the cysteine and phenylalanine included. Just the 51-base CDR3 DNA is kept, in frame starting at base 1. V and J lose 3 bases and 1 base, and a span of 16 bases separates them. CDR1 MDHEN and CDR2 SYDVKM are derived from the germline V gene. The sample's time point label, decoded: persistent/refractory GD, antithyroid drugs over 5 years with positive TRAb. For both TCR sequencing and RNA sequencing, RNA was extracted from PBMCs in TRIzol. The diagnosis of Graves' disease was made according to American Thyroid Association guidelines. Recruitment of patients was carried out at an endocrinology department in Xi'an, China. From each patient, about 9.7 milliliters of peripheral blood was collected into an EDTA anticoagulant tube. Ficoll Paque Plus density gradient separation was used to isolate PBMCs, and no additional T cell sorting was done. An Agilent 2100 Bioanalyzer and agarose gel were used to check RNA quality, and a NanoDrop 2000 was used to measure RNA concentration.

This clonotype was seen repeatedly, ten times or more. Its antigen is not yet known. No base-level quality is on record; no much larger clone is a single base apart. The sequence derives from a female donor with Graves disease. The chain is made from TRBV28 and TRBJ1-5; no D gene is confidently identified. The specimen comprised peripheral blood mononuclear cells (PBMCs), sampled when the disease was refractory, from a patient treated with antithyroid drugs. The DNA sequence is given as TGTGCCAGCAGTTTGGGCAGGTGGTCGGACAGCAATCAGCCCCAGCATTTT. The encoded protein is CASSLGRWSDSNQPQHF.